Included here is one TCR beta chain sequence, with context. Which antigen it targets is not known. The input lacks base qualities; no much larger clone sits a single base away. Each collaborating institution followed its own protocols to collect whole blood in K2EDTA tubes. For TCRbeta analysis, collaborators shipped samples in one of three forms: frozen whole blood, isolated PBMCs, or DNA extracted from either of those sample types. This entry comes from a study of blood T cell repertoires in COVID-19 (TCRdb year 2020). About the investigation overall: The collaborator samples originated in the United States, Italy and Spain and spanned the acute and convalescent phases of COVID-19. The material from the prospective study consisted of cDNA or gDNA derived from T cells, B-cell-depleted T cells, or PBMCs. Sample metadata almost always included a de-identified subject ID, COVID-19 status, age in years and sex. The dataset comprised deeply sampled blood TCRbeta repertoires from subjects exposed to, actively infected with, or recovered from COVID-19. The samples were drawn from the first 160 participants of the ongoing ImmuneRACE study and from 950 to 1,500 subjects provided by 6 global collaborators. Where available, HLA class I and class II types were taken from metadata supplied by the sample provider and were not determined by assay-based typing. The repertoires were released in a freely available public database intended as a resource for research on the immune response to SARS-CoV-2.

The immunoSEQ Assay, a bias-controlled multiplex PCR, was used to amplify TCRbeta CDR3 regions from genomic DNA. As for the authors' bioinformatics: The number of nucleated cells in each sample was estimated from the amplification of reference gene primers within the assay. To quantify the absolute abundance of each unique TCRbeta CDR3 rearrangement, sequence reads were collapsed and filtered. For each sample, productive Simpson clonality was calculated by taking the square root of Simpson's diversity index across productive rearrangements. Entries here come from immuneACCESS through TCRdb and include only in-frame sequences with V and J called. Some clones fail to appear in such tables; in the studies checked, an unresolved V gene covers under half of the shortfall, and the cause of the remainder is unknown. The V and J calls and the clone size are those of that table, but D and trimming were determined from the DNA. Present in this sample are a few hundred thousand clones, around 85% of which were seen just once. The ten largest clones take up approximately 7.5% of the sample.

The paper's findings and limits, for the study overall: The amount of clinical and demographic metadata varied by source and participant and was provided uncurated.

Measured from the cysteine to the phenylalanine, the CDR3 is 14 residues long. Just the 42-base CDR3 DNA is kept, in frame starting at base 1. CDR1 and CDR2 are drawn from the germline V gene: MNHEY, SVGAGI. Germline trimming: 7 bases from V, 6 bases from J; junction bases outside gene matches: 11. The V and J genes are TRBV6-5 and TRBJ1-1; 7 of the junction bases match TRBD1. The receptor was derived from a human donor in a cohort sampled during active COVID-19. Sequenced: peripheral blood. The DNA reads TGTGCCAGCAACAGGGGCGGACTTAGCGCTGAAGCTTTCTTT. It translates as CASNRGGLSAEAFF.